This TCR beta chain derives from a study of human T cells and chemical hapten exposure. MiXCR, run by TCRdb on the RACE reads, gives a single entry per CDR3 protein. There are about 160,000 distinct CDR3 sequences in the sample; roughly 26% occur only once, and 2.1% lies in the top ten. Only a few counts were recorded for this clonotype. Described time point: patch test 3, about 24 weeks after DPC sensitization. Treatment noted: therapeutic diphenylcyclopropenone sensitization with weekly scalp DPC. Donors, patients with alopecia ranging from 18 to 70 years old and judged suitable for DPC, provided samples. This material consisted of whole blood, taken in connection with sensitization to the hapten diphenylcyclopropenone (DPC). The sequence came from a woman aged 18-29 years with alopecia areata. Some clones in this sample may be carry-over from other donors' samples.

In DNA, the CDR3 is TGCAGTGCTAGAGCCCCGGGGCAGATGAACACTGAAGCTTTCTTT. Translation: CSARAPGQMNTEAFF. This chain links TRBV20-1 with TRBJ1-1; D perhaps matches TRBD1 (5 bases). The V gene lost 1 base and the J gene lost 0 bases, with 12 bases spanning the gap. This CDR3 is built from 15 residues. Germline assignment: CDR1 DFQATT and CDR2 SNEGSKA (reference sequence).